This paragraph reports one T cell receptor (beta chain). Its cognate antigen is unknown. The authors made TCR beta libraries by quantitative 5'-RACE with molecular barcodes. Via MiXCR, TCRdb re-called the 5' RACE reads, giving one row per CDR3 protein. There are around 490,000 distinct CDR3 sequences in the sample; approximately 5% occur only once, and under 4.5% lies in the top ten. This sample stems from a study of CD8 T cells in ankylosing spondylitis. This CDR3 contains 15 residues. The germline V gene has CDR1 SGHRS and CDR2 YFSETQ. The J segment lost 3 bases and the V segment lost 2 bases, leaving 3 bases of the junction unmatched. Whole-study findings and limits: Blood of patients with ankylosing spondylitis appeared to be characterized by a TCR beta motif of several highly homologous variants. In reactive arthritis synovial fluid and blood, some motif variants had been reported before. Within matched ankylosing spondylitis synovial fluid, disease-linked clones were reportedly significantly enriched.

This chain joins TRBV5-1 and TRBJ2-5, with 11 bases matching TRBD2. The sequencing sample was made of blood, either unsorted or a sorted T cell fraction (not recorded which). The receptor's source is a male donor with ankylosing spondylitis. Written as DNA, the CDR3 is TGCGCCAGCAGCTTACTAGCGGGAGTAAAAGAGACCCAGTACTTC. The encoded protein is CASSLLAGVKETQYF.